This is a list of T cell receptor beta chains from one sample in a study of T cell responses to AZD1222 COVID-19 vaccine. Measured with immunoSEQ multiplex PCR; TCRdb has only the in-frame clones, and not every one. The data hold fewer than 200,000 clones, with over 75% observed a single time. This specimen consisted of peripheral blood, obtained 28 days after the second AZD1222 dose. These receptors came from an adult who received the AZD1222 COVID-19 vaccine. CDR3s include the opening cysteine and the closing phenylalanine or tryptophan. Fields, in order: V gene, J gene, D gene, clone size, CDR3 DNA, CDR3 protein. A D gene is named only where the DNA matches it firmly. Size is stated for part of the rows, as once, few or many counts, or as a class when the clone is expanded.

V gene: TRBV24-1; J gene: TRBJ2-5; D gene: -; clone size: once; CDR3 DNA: TGTGCCACCAGTGATCCGGCTCGGGAGACCCAGTACTTC; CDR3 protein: CATSDPARETQYF
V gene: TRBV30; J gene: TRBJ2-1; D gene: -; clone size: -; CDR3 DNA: TGTGCCTGGAGTAGGGGGTCCTACAATGAGCAGTTCTTC; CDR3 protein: CAWSRGSYNEQFF
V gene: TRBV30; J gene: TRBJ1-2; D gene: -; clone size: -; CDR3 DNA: TGTGCCTGGAGTTCCAACTATGGCTACACCTTC; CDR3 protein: CAWSSNYGYTF
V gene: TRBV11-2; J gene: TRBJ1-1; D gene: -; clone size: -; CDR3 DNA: TGTGCCAGCAGCTTAGTCGGGGGCGGGACTGAAGCTTTCTTT; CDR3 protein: CASSLVGGGTEAFF
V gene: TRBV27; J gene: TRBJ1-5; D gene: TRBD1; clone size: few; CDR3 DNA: TGTGCCAGCAGGGATCACAGGGGCCATCAGCCCCAGCATTTT; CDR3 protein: CASRDHRGHQPQHF
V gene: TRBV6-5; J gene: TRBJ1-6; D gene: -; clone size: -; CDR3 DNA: TGTGCCAGCAGTTACATGGGACGGGGGTCACCCCTCCACTTT; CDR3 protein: CASSYMGRGSPLHF
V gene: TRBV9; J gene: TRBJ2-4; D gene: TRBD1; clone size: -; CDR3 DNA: TGTGCCAGCAGCGTAGGTCAGGGGGACATTCAGTACTTC; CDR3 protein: CASSVGQGDIQYF
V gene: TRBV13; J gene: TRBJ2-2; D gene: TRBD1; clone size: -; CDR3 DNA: TGTGCCAGCAGGGGCGAGGGACAGGGGAACACCGGGGAGCTGTTTTTT; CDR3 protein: CASRGEGQGNTGELFF
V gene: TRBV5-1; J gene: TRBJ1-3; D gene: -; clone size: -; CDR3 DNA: TGCGCCAGCAAGGGCGAGCTCTCTGGAAACACCATATATTTT; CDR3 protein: CASKGELSGNTIYF
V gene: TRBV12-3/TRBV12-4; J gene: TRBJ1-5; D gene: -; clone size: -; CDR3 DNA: TGTGCCAGCAGTCCAACCCGGGATGGACCCCAGCATTTT; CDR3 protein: CASSPTRDGPQHF
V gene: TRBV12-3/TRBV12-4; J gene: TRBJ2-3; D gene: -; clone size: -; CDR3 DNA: TGTGCCAGCAGTAGCCGGGACCCCGGGGTGCAGTATTTT; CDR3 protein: CASSSRDPGVQYF
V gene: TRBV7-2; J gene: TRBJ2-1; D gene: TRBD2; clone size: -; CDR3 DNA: TGTGCCAGCAGCTTACGTCTAGCGGGTGACAATGAGCAGTTCTTC; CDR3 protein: CASSLRLAGDNEQFF
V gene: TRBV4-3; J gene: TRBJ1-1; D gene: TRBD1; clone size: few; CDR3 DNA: TGCGCCAGCAGCCAAGATCTTTCAGGGGGAGCTTTCTTT; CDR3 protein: CASSQDLSGGAFF
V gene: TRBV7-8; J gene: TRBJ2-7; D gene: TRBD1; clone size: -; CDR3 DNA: TGTGCCAGCAGCACCCTGAAGGGACAGGGATACGAGCAGTACTTC; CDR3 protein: CASSTLKGQGYEQYF
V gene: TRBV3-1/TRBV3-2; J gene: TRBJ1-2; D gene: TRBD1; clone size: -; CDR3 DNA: TGTGCCAGCAGCCCCCAGGGGGCGGTTCGGTATGGCTACACCTTC; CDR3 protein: CASSPQGAVRYGYTF
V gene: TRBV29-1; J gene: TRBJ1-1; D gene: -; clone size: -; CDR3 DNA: TGCAGCGTTCGTGCCGGACAGACCACTGAAGCTTTCTTT; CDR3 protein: CSVRAGQTTEAFF
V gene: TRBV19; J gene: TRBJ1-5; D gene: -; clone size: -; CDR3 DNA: TGTGCCAGTAGTATCGGGAGGGATCAGCCCCAGCATTTT; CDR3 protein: CASSIGRDQPQHF
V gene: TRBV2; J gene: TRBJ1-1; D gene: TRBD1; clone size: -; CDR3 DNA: TGTGCCAGCAACGTACAGGGGGTCACTGAAGCTTTCTTT; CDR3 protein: CASNVQGVTEAFF
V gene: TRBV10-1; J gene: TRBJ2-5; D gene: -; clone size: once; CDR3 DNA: TGCGCCAGCAGTGAATCGGGGGCCCAAGAGACCCAGTACTTC; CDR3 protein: CASSESGAQETQYF
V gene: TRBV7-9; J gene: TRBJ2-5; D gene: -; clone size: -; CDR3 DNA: TGTGCCAGCAGCTTAGTCGGGGAAGGGCGGGAGACCCAGTACTTC; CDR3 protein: CASSLVGEGRETQYF
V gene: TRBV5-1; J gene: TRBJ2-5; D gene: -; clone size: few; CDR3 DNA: TGCGCCAGCAGTCGAGGTCCAGGGGCAGGAGAGACCCAGTACTTC; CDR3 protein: CASSRGPGAGETQYF
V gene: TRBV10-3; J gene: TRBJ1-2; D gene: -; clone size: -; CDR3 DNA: TGTGCCATCAGTGAACAACAGGAGGAGCTAGGCTACACCTTC; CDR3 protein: CAISEQQEELGYTF
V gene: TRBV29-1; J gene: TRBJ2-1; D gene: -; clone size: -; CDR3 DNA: TGCAGCGTTGTTGAAGGCGAGCAGTTCTTC; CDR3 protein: CSVVEGEQFF
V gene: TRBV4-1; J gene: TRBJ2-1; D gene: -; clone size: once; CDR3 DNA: TGCGCCAGCAGCCAAGTCAAGACGATTTACAATGAGCAGTTCTTC; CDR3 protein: CASSQVKTIYNEQFF
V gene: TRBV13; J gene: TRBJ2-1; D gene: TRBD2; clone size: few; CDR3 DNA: TGTGCCAGCAGCTTAGTGGCATATAGCGGGGGGTACAGTGAGCAGTTCTTC; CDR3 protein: CASSLVAYSGGYSEQFF
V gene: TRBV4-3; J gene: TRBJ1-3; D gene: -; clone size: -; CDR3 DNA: TGCGCCAGCAGCCAAGATTGGAGACAGGTTGGAAACACCATATATTTT; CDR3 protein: CASSQDWRQVGNTIYF
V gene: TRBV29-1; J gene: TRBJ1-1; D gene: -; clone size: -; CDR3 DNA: TGCAGCGTTGGAGGCGGGGTAAGACGGAACACTGAAGCTTTCTTT; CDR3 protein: CSVGGGVRRNTEAFF
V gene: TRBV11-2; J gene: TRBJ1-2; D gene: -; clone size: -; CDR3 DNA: TGTGCCAGCAGCTTGGAGGGGAGTGGAGGCTACACCTTC; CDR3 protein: CASSLEGSGGYTF
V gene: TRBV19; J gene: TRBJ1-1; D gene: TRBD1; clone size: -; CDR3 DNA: TGTGCCAGTAGCACCCGACAGGGGAGGTTCACTGAAGCTTTCTTT; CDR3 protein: CASSTRQGRFTEAFF
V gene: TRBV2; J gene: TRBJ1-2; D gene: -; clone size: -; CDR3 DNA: TGTGCCAGCAAAAGTTTAGGGCCGGGTGGCTACACCTTC; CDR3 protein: CASKSLGPGGYTF
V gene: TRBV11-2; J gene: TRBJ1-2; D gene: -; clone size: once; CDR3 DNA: TGTGCCAGCAGCAACGGCCCCAGGGAGGCCTATGGCTACACCTTC; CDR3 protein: CASSNGPREAYGYTF
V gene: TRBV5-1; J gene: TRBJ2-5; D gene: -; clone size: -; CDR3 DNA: TGCGCCAGCAGCTATACAGGGAGCCAAGAGACCCAGTACTTC; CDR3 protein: CASSYTGSQETQYF
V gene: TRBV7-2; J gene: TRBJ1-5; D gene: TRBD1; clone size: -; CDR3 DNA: TGTGCCAGCAGCCCGAGGACAGGGTTTGATCAGCCCCAGCATTTT; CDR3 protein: CASSPRTGFDQPQHF
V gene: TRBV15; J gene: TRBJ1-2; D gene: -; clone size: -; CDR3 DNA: TGTGCCACCAGCAGAGGCGGGGAATATGGCTACACCTTC; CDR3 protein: CATSRGGEYGYTF
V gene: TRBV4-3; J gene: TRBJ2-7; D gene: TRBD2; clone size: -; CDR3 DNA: TGCGCCAGCAGTCGAATAGCGGGGGAAGCCTACGAGCAGTACTTC; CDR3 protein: CASSRIAGEAYEQYF
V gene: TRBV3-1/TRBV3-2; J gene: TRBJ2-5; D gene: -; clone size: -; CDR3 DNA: TGTGCCAGCAGCCTTAACAATGGGGCTGAGACCCAGTACTTC; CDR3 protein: CASSLNNGAETQYF
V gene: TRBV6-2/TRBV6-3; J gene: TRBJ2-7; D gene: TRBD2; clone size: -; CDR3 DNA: TGTGCCAGCAGCCGGCCGGGACTAGGGACCTACGAGCAGTACTTC; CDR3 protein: CASSRPGLGTYEQYF
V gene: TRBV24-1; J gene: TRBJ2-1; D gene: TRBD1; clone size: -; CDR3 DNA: TGTGCCACCAGTGCTGGGACAGGGGGCCTCAATGAGCAGTTCTTC; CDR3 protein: CATSAGTGGLNEQFF
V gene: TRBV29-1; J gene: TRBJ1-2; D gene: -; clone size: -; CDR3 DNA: TGCAGCGTTGGTTCAAGGGTCGGTGGCTACACCTTC; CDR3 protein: CSVGSRVGGYTF
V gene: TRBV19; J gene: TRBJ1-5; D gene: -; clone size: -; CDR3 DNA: TGTGCCAGTAGCCCCCTTAACAGGGATTATCAGCCCCAGCATTTT; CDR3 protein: CASSPLNRDYQPQHF
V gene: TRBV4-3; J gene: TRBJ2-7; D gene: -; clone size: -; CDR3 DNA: TGCGCCAGCAGCCAAGAACAGGGAGGGGGCTACGAGCAGTACTTC; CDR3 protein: CASSQEQGGGYEQYF
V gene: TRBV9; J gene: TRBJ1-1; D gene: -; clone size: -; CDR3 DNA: TGTGCCAGCGGAAAAGGGGAGGGCGGCAGAAACACTGAAGCTTTCTTT; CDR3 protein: CASGKGEGGRNTEAFF
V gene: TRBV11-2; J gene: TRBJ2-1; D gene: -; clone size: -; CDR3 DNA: TGTGCCAGCAGCTTTGAACTACGGGGCAATGAGCAGTTCTTC; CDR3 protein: CASSFELRGNEQFF
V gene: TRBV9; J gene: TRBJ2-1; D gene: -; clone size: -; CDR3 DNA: TGTGCCAGCACCCATGGAGGGGTAGGGAATGAGCAGTTCTTC; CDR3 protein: CASTHGGVGNEQFF
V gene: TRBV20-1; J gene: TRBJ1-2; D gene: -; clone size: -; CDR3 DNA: TGCAGTGCTAGTGAAACAGGGCGGGGTGGCTACACCTTC; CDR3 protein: CSASETGRGGYTF